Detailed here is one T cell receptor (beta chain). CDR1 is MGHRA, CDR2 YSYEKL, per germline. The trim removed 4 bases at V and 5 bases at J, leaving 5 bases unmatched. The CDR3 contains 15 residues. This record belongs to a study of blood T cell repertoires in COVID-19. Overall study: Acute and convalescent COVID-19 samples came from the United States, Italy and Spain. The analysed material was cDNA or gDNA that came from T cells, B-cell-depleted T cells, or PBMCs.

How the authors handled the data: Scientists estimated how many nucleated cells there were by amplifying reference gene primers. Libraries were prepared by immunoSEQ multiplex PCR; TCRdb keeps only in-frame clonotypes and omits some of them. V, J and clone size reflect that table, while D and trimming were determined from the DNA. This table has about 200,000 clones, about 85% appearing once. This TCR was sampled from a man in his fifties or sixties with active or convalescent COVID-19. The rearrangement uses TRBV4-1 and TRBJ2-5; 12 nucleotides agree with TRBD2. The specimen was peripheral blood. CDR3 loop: CASSPLAGGGETQYF. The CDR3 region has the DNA TGCGCCAGCAGCCCCCTAGCGGGGGGGGGTGAGACCCAGTACTTC.